One sample yielded the 30 T cell receptor beta chains listed below, sequenced in a study of T-cell memory formation after mild COVID-19. TCRdb redid the calling of the 5' RACE reads with MiXCR, one entry per CDR3 protein. The table lists hundreds of thousands of distinct CDR3 sequences, roughly 22% of them singletons. The material sequenced was PBMCs or a T cell subset sorted from them (not recorded which). These TCRs come from an adult woman who had mild COVID-19 (a few samples of this study predate the infection). Cell type and time point are not known.

This rearrangement joins TRBV27 to TRBJ1-2; 9 bases align to TRBD1. V shed 4 bases, J shed 4 bases, and the junction held 10 bases outside the gene matches. Germline assignment: CDR1 MNHEY and CDR2 SMNVEV (reference sequence). This CDR3 has 16 amino acids. The chain's CDR3 is CASSSTGTGWGYGYTF. The CDR3 region has the DNA TGTGCCAGCAGTTCCACCGGGACAGGGTGGGGCTATGGCTACACCTTC.

The rearrangement links TRBV5-8 to TRBJ1-2; D is unresolved. V was clipped by 1 base and J by 1 base, with 11 bases between them. The CDR3 length is 15 residues. Germline CDR1 reads SGHTS; CDR2 reads YDEGEE. The CDR3 nucleotides read TGTGCCAGCAGCTTGATTAGGTTTATTAACTATGGCTACACCTTC. The encoded protein is CASSLIRFINYGYTF.

The chain links TRBV7-9 to TRBJ2-3; the D is unclear. V lost 7 bases, J lost 2 bases, and 7 bases lay in between. The CDR3 totals 12 residues. The V gene's germline CDR1 is SEHNR and CDR2 FQNEAQ (reference sequence). This CDR3 reads CASTQDTDTQYF. The DNA of the CDR3 is TGTGCCAGCACCCAGGACACAGATACGCAGTATTTT.

This clonotype appeared a few times. The gene calls are TRBV20-1 and TRBJ2-7; no definite D call. V lost 6 bases to trimming and J lost 0 bases, with 15 bases between them. The CDR3 is 14 amino acids. Germline-derived CDR1 and CDR2 are DFQATT and SNEGSKA (reference sequence). CDR3 amino acids: CSASVRQASYEQYF. The DNA for the CDR3 is TGCAGTGCCTCAGTACGTCAGGCCTCCTACGAGCAGTACTTC.

The V call is TRBV30, the J call TRBJ1-2; tentative D call: TRBD1 (5 bases). CDR1 and CDR2 (germline): GTSNPN, SVGIG (reference sequence). The CDR3 spans 14 residues. Between the trimmed V and J ends, which lost 1 base and 5 bases, there was a span of 14 bases. Written as DNA, the CDR3 is TGTGCCTGGAGTGAACTCGGCACAGGTTATGGCTACACCTTC. This sequence encodes CAWSELGTGYGYTF.

The V and J genes are TRBV12-3 or TRBV12-4 and TRBJ1-5; D unresolved. The CDR3 loop spans 17 amino acids. The germline V and J ends were trimmed by 6 bases and 0 bases, with 18 bases remaining between them. The CDR3 DNA follows: TGTGCCAGCAGATACCTCCTCGACGGATATAGCAATCAGCCCCAGCATTTT. It is translated as CASRYLLDGYSNQPQHF.

This clonotype showed up just a few times. V and J are TRBV4-1 and TRBJ2-1; 14 bases align to TRBD2. The CDR3 runs 19 residues. Germline V gene data show CDR1 as MGHRA and CDR2 as YSYEKL. V was clipped by 4 bases and J by 1 base; unmatched bases: 9. CDR3: CASSPYPGLAGDSYNEQFF. CDR3 nucleotide sequence: TGCGCCAGCAGCCCGTATCCGGGACTAGCGGGGGATTCCTACAATGAGCAGTTCTTC.

This clonotype was detected ten times or more. This sequence joins TRBV12-3 or TRBV12-4 and TRBJ2-1; TRBD2 agrees at 9 bases. Trimming took 6 bases from V and 7 from J; bases not matched to a gene: 10. CDR3 length equals 15 residues. The chain's CDR3 is CASSPLAGGPNEQFF. For the CDR3, the DNA is TGTGCCAGCAGCCCCTTGGCGGGAGGGCCAAATGAGCAGTTCTTC.

The chain links TRBV7-6 to TRBJ2-1; tentative D call: TRBD2 (6 bases). From germline, CDR1 is SGHVS and CDR2 FNYEAQ. The V end was cut by 5 bases, the J end by 1 base, with 18 bases between. The CDR3 length is 17 residues. CDR3 protein: CASSPALMGGSYNEQFF. DNA of the CDR3: TGTGCCAGCAGCCCAGCCCTCATGGGGGGTTCCTACAATGAGCAGTTCTTC. The variable domain in full, completed from reference TRBV7-6 and TRBJ2-1, reads GAGVSQSPRYKVTKRGQDVALRCDPISGHVSLYWYRQALGQGPEFLTYFNYEAQQDKSGLPNDRFSAERPEGSISTLTIQRTEQRDSAMYRCASSPALMGGSYNEQFFGPGTRLTVL.

This rearrangement joins TRBV9 to TRBJ2-7, with a possible D match to TRBD2 (6 bases). Germline V gene lookup returns CDR1 SGDLS and CDR2 YYNGEE. V lost 3 bases to trimming and J lost 7 bases, with 14 bases between them. CDR3 length: 13 residues. In DNA, the CDR3 is TGTGCCAGCAGCGCTGGGACTTCTACGGAGCAGTACTTC. Translating gives CASSAGTSTEQYF. The full variable domain, in which reference TRBV9 and TRBJ2-7 provide the parts outside the CDR3, is DSGVTQTPKHLITATGQRVTLRCSPRSGDLSVYWYQQSLDQGLQFLIQYYNGEERAKGNILERFSAQQFPDLHSELNLSSLELGDSALYFCASSAGTSTEQYFGPGTRLTVT.

The rearrangement joins TRBV5-1 to TRBJ1-3; D is uncertain. Germline V gene data show CDR1 as SGHRS and CDR2 as YFSETQ. V was pared by 0 bases and J by 4 bases, with 11 bases between. The CDR3 has 15 residues. The CDR3 DNA reads as TGCGCCAGCAGCTTGGAGGGCAGAGGCGGAAACACCATATATTTT. Its protein product is CASSLEGRGGNTIYF.

This chain uses TRBV10-3 with TRBJ1-1, with D perhaps matching TRBD1 (5 bases). The CDR3 has 15 residues. The germline V gene has CDR1 ENHRY and CDR2 SYGVKD. Deletions cut 3 bases from V and 1 base from J, with 12 bases between. The CDR3 DNA reads as TGTGCCATCAGTGACCCGGGGCACCCGAACACTGAAGCTTTCTTT. Translating gives CAISDPGHPNTEAFF.

At least ten counts were recorded for this clonotype. The chain has TRBV13 and TRBJ1-1; D remains ambiguous. The CDR3 contains 12 residues. The V gene lost 3 bases and the J gene lost 8 bases, with 10 bases spanning the gap. Germline assignment: CDR1 PRHDT and CDR2 FYEKMQ (reference sequence). The CDR3 DNA reads TGTGCCAGCAGCTTTCAAACATTGGAAGCTTTCTTT. This translates into CASSFQTLEAFF.

About this clonotype itself: The junction does not match germline at one end; this may be a read error. The chain combines TRBV6-5 with TRBJ1-1, with 10 bases fitting TRBD1. Germline values: CDR1 MNHEY, CDR2 SVGAGI. The CDR3 totals 13 residues. DNA for the CDR3: TGTGCCAGCAGTTATCCCGGGACAGGGGAAGCTTTATTT. Protein sequence: CASSYPGTGEALF.

There are many counts of this clonotype. The V gene is TRBV12-3 or TRBV12-4, the J gene TRBJ2-1, with TRBD2 identical over 10 bases. Trimming took 4 bases from V and 9 from J; bases not matched to a gene: 9. The CDR3 runs 15 residues. Here the CDR3 DNA reads TGTGCCAGCAGTTGGTTAGCGGGAGGTGCGGGTGAGCAGTTCTTC. Translating it yields CASSWLAGGAGEQFF.

This clonotype was picked up a small number of times. This chain joins TRBV4-2 and TRBJ1-1, with unresolved D. The CDR3 spans 16 residues. From germline, CDR1 is LGHNA and CDR2 YNFKEQ. The germline V and J ends were trimmed by 0 bases and 0 bases, with 11 bases remaining between them. The CDR3 loop reads CASSQDRGLMNTEAFF. Here the CDR3 DNA reads TGTGCCAGCAGCCAAGATCGAGGACTTATGAACACTGAAGCTTTCTTT.

This chain links TRBV12-3 or TRBV12-4 with TRBJ1-1, with D possibly TRBD1 on 6 matching bases. The CDR3 extends over 14 amino acids. The V end lost 5 bases, the J end lost 1 base, and 11 bases lay between the germline ends. CDR3 DNA: TGTGCCAGCAGTCCCCAGACAGGGAACACTGAAGCTTTCTTT. Amino acid sequence: CASSPQTGNTEAFF.

This clonotype showed up many times. The J gene is TRBJ2-1, the V gene TRBV5-1; TRBD1 aligns across 7 bases. Germline loops: CDR1 SGHRS, CDR2 YFSETQ. V lost 5 bases and J lost 1; bases outside the gene matches: 6. The CDR3 sequence is 15 residues long. The CDR3 is CASSRTGESYNEQFF. CDR3 bases: TGCGCCAGCAGTCGCACAGGGGAGTCCTACAATGAGCAGTTCTTC.

In its sample, this clonotype was seen once. V gene TRBV4-2 combines with J gene TRBJ1-3; no firm D call. The V end lost 3 bases, the J end lost 0 bases, and 12 bases lay between the germline ends. The CDR3 contains 16 residues. Germline CDR1 reads LGHNA; CDR2 reads YNFKEQ. In nucleotides, the CDR3 is TGTGCCAGCAGCCAGGAGAAATGGGGCTCTGGAAACACCATATATTTT. Translated: CASSQEKWGSGNTIYF.

The chain carries TRBV11-2 and TRBJ2-1; TRBD2 agrees at 9 bases. Germline V gene lookup returns CDR1 SGHAT and CDR2 FQNNGV. V lost 3 bases and J lost 0; bases outside the gene matches: 9. The CDR3 has 18 residues. The DNA of the CDR3 is TGTGCCAGCAGCTTTCTTGCTAGCGGGGCGAGCTCCTACAATGAGCAGTTCTTC. It encodes CASSFLASGASSYNEQFF.

This clonotype was seen more than once but under ten times. The chain employs TRBV7-6 and TRBJ2-1; 14 bases match TRBD2. The CDR3 contains 18 residues. V shed 5 bases, J shed 4 bases, and the junction held 10 bases outside the gene matches. Germline V gene data show CDR1 as SGHVS and CDR2 as FNYEAQ. The CDR3 sequence is CASSPWTSGGTPYNEQFF. The CDR3 region has the DNA TGTGCCAGCAGCCCGTGGACTAGCGGGGGGACGCCTTACAATGAGCAGTTCTTC. The entire variable domain, with the rest obtained from reference TRBV7-6 and TRBJ2-1, is as follows: GAGVSQSPRYKVTKRGQDVALRCDPISGHVSLYWYRQALGQGPEFLTYFNYEAQQDKSGLPNDRFSAERPEGSISTLTIQRTEQRDSAMYRCASSPWTSGGTPYNEQFFGPGTRLTVL.

The J gene is TRBJ2-1, the V gene TRBV12-3 or TRBV12-4; perhaps D is TRBD1 or TRBD2 (5 bases each). Deletions cut 10 bases from V and 4 bases from J, with 17 bases between. This CDR3 comprises 14 residues. The CDR3 DNA is TGTGCCACCCGTCTCGGGGCGTCATACAATGAGCAGTTCTTC. Amino acids: CATRLGASYNEQFF.

The V and J genes are TRBV27 and TRBJ1-1; TRBD1 agrees at 7 bases. J gave up 3 bases and V 3 bases, and 7 bases lay outside the gene matches. Looked up from germline, CDR1 is MNHEY and CDR2 is SMNVEV (reference sequence). This CDR3 region has 15 residues. The CDR3 sequence: CASSLGTDGYTEAFF. The DNA of the CDR3 is TGTGCCAGCAGTTTGGGGACAGATGGATACACTGAAGCTTTCTTT.

This clonotype was counted many times. The gene calls are TRBV19 and TRBJ2-7; TRBD1 matches at 9 bases. The junction had 1 base not matched to a gene; V was cut back by 6 bases and J by 4 bases. This CDR3 comprises 12 residues. CDR1 and CDR2 (germline): LNHDA, SQIVND (reference sequence). CDR3 region: CASSDRGYEQYF. CDR3 nucleotides: TGTGCCAGTAGCGACAGGGGGTACGAGCAGTACTTC.

This clonotype was detected a few times. The chain uses TRBV5-1 and TRBJ2-1; D is tentatively TRBD1 or TRBD2 (6 bases each). The length of the CDR3 is 15 residues. CDR1 and CDR2 (germline): SGHRS, YFSETQ. V lost 0 bases, J lost 7 bases, and 14 bases lay in between. The CDR3 DNA sequence: TGCGCCAGCAGCTTGGAGGGACGGGGGCGAAATGAGCAGTTCTTC. It codes for CASSLEGRGRNEQFF.

This clonotype was counted between two and nine times. The rearrangement joins TRBV29-1 to TRBJ1-2; TRBD1 might be the D (5 bases). CDR1 is SQVTM, CDR2 ANQGSEA, per germline. The CDR3 extends over 10 amino acids. Trimming left V 6 bases short and J 8 bases short, with 10 bases between. The CDR3 is CSVLRGGYTF. The CDR3 DNA reads TGCAGCGTCCTTCGGGGCGGCTACACCTTC.

This clonotype has ten or more counts. This sequence joins TRBV5-1 and TRBJ2-5; D remains ambiguous. The germline CDR1 and CDR2 sequences are SGHRS and YFSETQ. With 2 bases removed from V and 2 bases from J, the gap between germline ends came to 7 bases. The CDR3 extends over 13 amino acids. CDR3 protein: CASSLIPQETQYF. DNA for the CDR3: TGCGCCAGCAGCTTAATCCCTCAAGAGACCCAGTACTTC.

This clonotype was observed a handful of times. The rearrangement uses TRBV25-1 and TRBJ2-5, with D unclear. Trimming cost V 2 bases and J 6 bases, with 4 bases left between them. The CDR3 sequence is 11 residues long. Germline loops: CDR1 MGHDK, CDR2 SYGVNS. CDR3 residues: CASSEHKTQYF. CDR3 in DNA: TGTGCCAGCAGTGAACATAAGACCCAGTACTTC.

In its sample, this clonotype was seen a few times. V gene TRBV24-1 combines with J gene TRBJ2-1; D may be TRBD1 or TRBD2 (6 bases each). V was shortened by 9 bases and J by 10 bases, with 21 bases between the two germline ends. The germline V gene has CDR1 KGHDR and CDR2 SFDVKD. The CDR3 loop spans 14 amino acids. The CDR3 loop is CATGGGSRRGEQFF. In DNA form, the CDR3 reads TGTGCCACCGGAGGGGGGTCCCGCCGGGGAGAGCAGTTCTTC.

In this sample, this clonotype turned up a few times. The rearrangement joins TRBV24-1 to TRBJ2-1, with TRBD1 matching over 11 bases. The CDR3 is made up of 16 amino acids. Germline trimming cut 4 bases from V and 2 bases from J; bases unmatched to any gene: 3. The germline CDR1 and CDR2 sequences are KGHDR and SFDVKD. The CDR3 loop is CATSDPGQGAYNEQFF. For the CDR3, the DNA is TGTGCCACCAGTGACCCGGGACAGGGGGCCTACAATGAGCAGTTCTTC.